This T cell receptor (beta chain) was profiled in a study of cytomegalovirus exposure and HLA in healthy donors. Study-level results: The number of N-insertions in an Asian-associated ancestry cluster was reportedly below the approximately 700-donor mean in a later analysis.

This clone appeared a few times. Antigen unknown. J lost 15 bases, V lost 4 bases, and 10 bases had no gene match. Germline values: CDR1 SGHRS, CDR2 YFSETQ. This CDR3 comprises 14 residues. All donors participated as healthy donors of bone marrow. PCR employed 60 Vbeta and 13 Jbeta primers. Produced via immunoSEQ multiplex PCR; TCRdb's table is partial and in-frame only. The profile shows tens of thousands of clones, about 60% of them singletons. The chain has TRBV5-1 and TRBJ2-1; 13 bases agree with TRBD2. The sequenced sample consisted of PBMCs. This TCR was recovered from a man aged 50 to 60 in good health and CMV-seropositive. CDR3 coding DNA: TGCGCCAGCAGCCGGACCGGGACTAGCGGGGATTGGTTCTTC. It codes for CASSRTGTSGDWFF.